Below, 13 T cell receptor beta chains from the same sample are listed, as sequenced in a study of identical twins. TCRdb re-derived calls from the 5' RACE reads in MiXCR, one entry per CDR3 protein. The sample includes just over 500,000 distinct CDR3 sequences, around 20% of them seen just once. A further study also used this sample, focusing on T cells expressing NK-cell markers.

The sequenced sample consisted of CD4+ T cells sorted from blood. The receptors stem from a woman younger than 30 in good health.

This clonotype turned up a few times. This rearrangement joins TRBV12-3 or TRBV12-4 to TRBJ2-5; D might be TRBD1 or TRBD2, each matching 6 bases. Trimming removed 3 bases at V and 1 base at J, with 12 bases between. The CDR3 sequence is 15 residues long. The CDR3 DNA sequence: TGTGCCAGCAGTTTCGGAACGGGGGCCCAAGAGACCCAGTACTTC. Protein: CASSFGTGAQETQYF.

The chain joins TRBV10-3 to TRBJ2-2, with D hard to call. The CDR3 length is 16 residues. The V gene's germline CDR1 is ENHRY and CDR2 SYGVKD. The germline V and J ends were trimmed by 3 bases and 0 bases, with 11 bases remaining between them. The DNA of the CDR3 is TGTGCCATCAGTGAATACCGGGCCTCGAACACCGGGGAGCTGTTTTTT. It is translated as CAISEYRASNTGELFF.

This clonotype was observed a handful of times. This chain joins TRBV2 and TRBJ2-7, with 9 bases fitting TRBD2. After removal of 4 bases from V and 0 bases from J, the junction contained 4 bases not matched to a gene. The V gene's germline CDR1 is SNHLY and CDR2 FYNNEI. This CDR3 has 15 residues. CDR3 amino acids: CASSVSAGGSYEQYF. For the CDR3, the DNA is TGTGCCAGCAGTGTCTCAGCGGGGGGCTCCTACGAGCAGTACTTC.

The chain recombines TRBV12-3 or TRBV12-4 with TRBJ1-4; TRBD1 might be the D (5 bases). This CDR3 is built from 12 residues. Trimming pared 5 bases from V and 7 bases from J, leaving 8 bases between. CDR3 DNA: TGTGCCAGCAGTGGGGGGGGTGAAAAACTGTTTTTT. This codes for CASSGGGEKLFF.

This clonotype was counted many times. The J gene is TRBJ2-1, the V gene TRBV20-1; either TRBD1 or TRBD2 may supply D (5 bases each). The CDR3 has 14 residues. Trimming stripped 6 bases from V and 7 bases from J, with 19 bases between. Germline V gene sequence: CDR1 DFQATT, CDR2 SNEGSKA (reference sequence). The CDR3 protein is CSAIPGPPQNEQFF. CDR3 nucleotides: TGCAGTGCCATTCCGGGACCTCCTCAAAATGAGCAGTTCTTC.

The chain links TRBV5-1 to TRBJ2-3; the match to TRBD2 covers 7 bases. Germline V gives CDR1 SGHRS, CDR2 YFSETQ. This CDR3 has 15 amino acids. Germline trimming cut 3 bases from V and 3 bases from J; bases unmatched to any gene: 7. The chain's CDR3 is CASSYRLGGTDTQYF. CDR3 DNA sequence: TGCGCCAGCAGCTACCGACTGGGGGGGACAGATACGCAGTATTTT.

Only a few counts were recorded for this clonotype. The gene calls are TRBV10-1 and TRBJ2-7; D is undetermined. Trimming removed 4 bases from V and 5 bases from J, with 9 bases in between. CDR3 length: 12 amino acids. The germline V gene encodes CDR1 WNHNN and CDR2 SYGVQD (reference sequence). The CDR3 sequence: CASSGTENEQYF. The DNA of the CDR3 is TGCGCCAGCAGTGGGACCGAGAACGAGCAGTACTTC.

The chain is built from TRBV10-3 and TRBJ1-3; D gene unclear. The CDR3 has 13 amino acids. CDR1 is ENHRY and CDR2 is SYGVKD in the germline V gene. V gave up 6 bases and J gave up 0 bases, with 6 bases separating them. The CDR3 is CAIRTNSGNTIYF. CDR3 in DNA: TGTGCCATCAGAACAAACTCTGGAAACACCATATATTTT.

Only a few counts were recorded for this clonotype. The rearrangement uses TRBV12-3 or TRBV12-4 and TRBJ2-3, with TRBD2 matching 9 bases. J was trimmed by 2 bases and V by 5 bases; bases with no gene match: 5. The CDR3 sequence is 15 residues long. The CDR3 loop is CASSDSGGHTDTQYF. CDR3 DNA sequence: TGTGCCAGCAGTGATAGCGGGGGACACACAGATACGCAGTATTTT.

The genes are TRBV5-1 and TRBJ2-4; 9 nucleotides line up with TRBD1. There are 13 residues in the CDR3. V trimming: 4 bases; J trimming: 8 bases; junction bases outside the gene matches: 4. The germline gives CDR1 SGHRS, CDR2 YFSETQ. The CDR3 sequence is CASSAGDRDIQYF. CDR3 sequence (DNA): TGCGCCAGCAGCGCTGGGGACAGGGACATTCAGTACTTC.

This clonotype was counted a few times. The chain is built from TRBV5-1 and TRBJ1-1; D gene unclear. Germline V gene sequence: CDR1 SGHRS, CDR2 YFSETQ. V lost 3 bases and J 4 bases, leaving 13 bases between the germline ends. The CDR3 loop spans 14 amino acids. The CDR3 loop reads CASSSLPTATEAFF. The CDR3 region has the DNA TGCGCCAGCAGCTCCCTACCTACAGCCACTGAAGCTTTCTTT.

The chain has TRBV7-2 and TRBJ2-3; 8 bases fit TRBD2. V was clipped by 3 bases and J by 2 bases; unmatched bases: 4. The length of the CDR3 is 15 residues. Germline V gene lookup returns CDR1 SGHTA and CDR2 FQGNSA. The CDR3 bases are TGTGCCAGCAGCTTGCAACTAGCGGCCACAGATACGCAGTATTTT. Protein sequence: CASSLQLAATDTQYF.

Many counts were recorded for this clonotype. This chain links TRBV20-1 with TRBJ2-3; the match to TRBD2 covers 7 bases. Germline V CDR1 and CDR2: DFQATT, SNEGSKA (reference sequence). The J segment lost 5 bases and the V segment lost 1 base, leaving 3 bases of the junction unmatched. This CDR3 is 13 amino acids long. The CDR3 is CSARVPSGDTQYF. The CDR3 coding sequence is TGCAGTGCTAGAGTACCTAGCGGAGATACGCAGTATTTT.